The clone carrying this TCR beta chain occurred many times. Its matching antigen is unknown. V dropped 0 bases and J dropped 4; count of bases not matched to a gene: 4. The V gene's germline CDR1 is MGHRA and CDR2 YSYEKL. The CDR3 is 16 residues long. The sample is drawn from a study of T cells after yellow fever vaccination. Overall study: Fractions of limited cellularity were prepared by means of SMART-Seq v4 Ultra Low Input. Whole-study findings and limits: Weaker, the secondary response had a peak occurring faster, on day 5 versus 15. Reappearing after the booster were most of the clones from primary vaccination (roughly 95% CD4, approximately 85% CD8).

TCRdb re-derived calls from the 5' RACE reads in MiXCR, one entry per CDR3 protein. The sample has roughly 310,000 distinct CDR3 sequences; around 3.9% are singletons. V is TRBV4-1 and J is TRBJ1-2, with TRBD1 matching over 11 bases. The sequence was collected from a man between 18 and 29 years old who received the YFV17D yellow fever vaccine. The sequenced sample was PBMCs, obtained on the day of the yellow fever booster vaccination. As DNA, the CDR3 is TGCGCCAGCAGCCAAGACCGGGGGACAGGGGGCTATGGCTACACCTTC. Protein sequence: CASSQDRGTGGYGYTF.